This is a list of T cell receptor beta chains from one sample in a study of shared clonotypes between healthy human individuals. Assay: immunoSEQ multiplex PCR; the TCRdb copy retains only in-frame clones and omits some. The sample carries approximately 2.1 million clones, roughly 93% recorded once. Material for sequencing was naive CD4+ T cells from PBMCs. These TCRs come from a man aged 18 to 35 in good health. Some clones in this sample may be carry-over from other donors' samples. Each CDR3 is given with its conserved first and last residue.

v_gene	j_gene	CDR3aa
TRBV28	TRBJ2-7	CASSPTLAGGSYEQYF
TRBV9	TRBJ2-1	CASSGSRTRVYNEQFF
TRBV7-2	TRBJ2-7	CASSLFSLPGLAYEQYF
TRBV11-3	TRBJ2-3	CASSFGYDSRTDTQYF
TRBV27	TRBJ2-4	CASSYPDRGSKLAKNIQYF
TRBV23-1	TRBJ2-7	CASPKQGAPSYEQYF
TRBV6-5	TRBJ2-5	CASTRSSGRAETQYF
TRBV7-2	TRBJ2-7	CASGRGAYEQYF
TRBV6-6	TRBJ2-1	CASSYVGDGEQFF
TRBV5-5	TRBJ1-1	CASSLFGTGLSTEAFF
TRBV19	TRBJ2-3	CASSTLADSTDTQYF
TRBV28	TRBJ2-1	CASRPAGQGSYNEQFF
TRBV9	TRBJ2-7	CASSPRTGTYEQYF
TRBV19	TRBJ2-3	CASGDAASSVSTDTQYF
TRBV19	TRBJ2-1	CASSMRVSLFF
TRBV19	TRBJ2-6	CASSTPTGRGMISGANVLTF
TRBV6-5	TRBJ2-7	CASSSPGQGAYEQYF
TRBV2	TRBJ1-2	CASSQSYGYTF
TRBV12-5	TRBJ2-3	CASGLGGTDTQYF
TRBV23-1	TRBJ2-5	CASSQSRRGRGGKTQYF
TRBV15	TRBJ2-5	CATSRDGRAQYF
TRBV7-2	TRBJ1-2	CASSLLEGGVGGYTF
TRBV7-2	TRBJ2-7	CASKQSGQGAYEQYF
TRBV7-2	TRBJ1-3	CASSLAGSGNTIYF
TRBV11-3	TRBJ2-7	CASSLGQGATEQYF
TRBV19	TRBJ1-1	CASSWGGLGTEAFF
TRBV7-2	TRBJ2-7	CASSLFFGPYEQYF
TRBV2	TRBJ2-7	CASSGQGPSYEQYF
TRBV7-9	TRBJ2-1	CAATKAGDEQFF
TRBV5-6	TRBJ2-7	CASSLASGRGLRNEQYF
TRBV7-9	TRBJ2-2	CASSLSTGGTGELFF
TRBV11-2	TRBJ1-1	CASSLLRATEAFF
TRBV5-4	TRBJ2-5	CASSLAGSGETQYF
TRBV14	TRBJ2-3	CASGTSGTTDTQYF
TRBV18	TRBJ2-3	CASSRTLGADTQYF
TRBV27	TRBJ2-7	CASSTSGSPSYEQYF
TRBV9	TRBJ2-7	CASSVGWGAQDEQYF
TRBV27	TRBJ2-1	CASKYRGRSYNEQFF
TRBV9	TRBJ2-3	CASSVVVAGADTQYF
TRBV7-2	TRBJ2-3	CASSLGGRGFTDTQYF
TRBV7-8	TRBJ1-4	CASSLAGTRNEKLFF
TRBV7-3	TRBJ2-7	CASSLGLAYEQYF
TRBV7-2	TRBJ2-7	CASSPQPTPSYEQYF
TRBV27	TRBJ1-1	CASTPRWGSNTEAFF
TRBV25-1	TRBJ1-2	CASSEYVGVGYTF
TRBV2	TRBJ2-7	CAGGASGIQEQYF
TRBV7-2	TRBJ1-1	CASSLVRDTEAFF
TRBV28	TRBJ1-4	CASSWDRGGKLFF
TRBV7-2	TRBJ1-1	CASSLVGTPEAFF
TRBV5-1	TRBJ1-1	CASSFGTGGTEAFF
TRBV5-1	TRBJ2-2	CASSLIAGGPSGELFF
TRBV28	TRBJ1-1	CASSSLFGRNTEAFF
TRBV27	TRBJ1-2	CATSLRSQGGYTF
TRBV5-6	TRBJ2-1	CASSLELAGDNEQFF
TRBV5-1	TRBJ2-7	CASTLDSGPYEQYF
TRBV28	TRBJ1-4	CASSGTGINEKLFF
TRBV27	TRBJ2-5	CASRGGHPAETQYF
TRBV5-4	TRBJ1-2	CASSLQGSDYGYTF
TRBV6-5	TRBJ2-7	CASSIWDRIYEQYF